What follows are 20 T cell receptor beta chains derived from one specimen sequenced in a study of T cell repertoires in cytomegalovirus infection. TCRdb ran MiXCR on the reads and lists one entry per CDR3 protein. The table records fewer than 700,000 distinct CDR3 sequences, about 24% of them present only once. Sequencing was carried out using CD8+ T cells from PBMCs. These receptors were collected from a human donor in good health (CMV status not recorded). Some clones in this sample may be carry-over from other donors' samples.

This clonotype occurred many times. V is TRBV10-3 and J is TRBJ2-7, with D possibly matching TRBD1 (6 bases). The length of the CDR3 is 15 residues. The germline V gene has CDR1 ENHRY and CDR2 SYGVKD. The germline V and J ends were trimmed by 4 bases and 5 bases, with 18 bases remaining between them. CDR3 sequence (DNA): TGTGCCATCAGTGGGGGGCAGGACAGCCGGGACGAGCAGTACTTC. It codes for CAISGGQDSRDEQYF.

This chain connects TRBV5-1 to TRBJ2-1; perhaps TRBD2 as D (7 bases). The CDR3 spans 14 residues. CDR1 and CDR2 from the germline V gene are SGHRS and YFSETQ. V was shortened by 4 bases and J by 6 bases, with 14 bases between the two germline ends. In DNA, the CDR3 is TGCGCCAGCAGCGACACGGGGGGCGGCAATGAGCAGTTCTTC. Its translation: CASSDTGGGNEQFF.

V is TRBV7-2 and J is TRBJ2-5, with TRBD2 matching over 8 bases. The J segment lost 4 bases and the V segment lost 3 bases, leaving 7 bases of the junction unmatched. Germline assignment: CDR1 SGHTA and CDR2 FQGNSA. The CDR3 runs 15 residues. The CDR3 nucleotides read TGTGCCAGCAGCTTCCCGGGGGGGGGCCGAGAGACCCAGTACTTC. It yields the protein CASSFPGGGRETQYF.

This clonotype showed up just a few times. CDR3 nucleotide sequence: TGTGCCAGCAGTGATGGACAGCCCCAAGAGACCCAGTACTTC. Translated: CASSDGQPQETQYF. The V call is TRBV6-1, the J call TRBJ2-5; D perhaps matches TRBD1 (6 bases). This CDR3 is 14 amino acids long. Germline CDR1 is MNHNS and CDR2 is SASEGT. V lost 3 bases to trimming and J lost 1 base, with 9 bases between them.

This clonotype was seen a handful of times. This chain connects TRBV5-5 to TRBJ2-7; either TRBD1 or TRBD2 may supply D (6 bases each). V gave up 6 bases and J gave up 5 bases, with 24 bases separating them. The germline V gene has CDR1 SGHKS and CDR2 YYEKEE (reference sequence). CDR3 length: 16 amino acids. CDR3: CASKVKAMEGGDEQYV. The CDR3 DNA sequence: TGTGCCAGCAAAGTCAAGGCAATGGAGGGGGGCGACGAGCAGTACGTC.

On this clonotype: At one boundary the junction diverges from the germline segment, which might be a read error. The CDR3 is CASGLPRHPIHNGQFF. The CDR3 coding sequence is TGTGCTAGTGGTTTGCCCCGACACCCGATCCACAATGGGCAGTTCTTC. J is TRBJ2-1 and V is TRBV12-5; D is ambiguous. Germline values: CDR1 LGHNT, CDR2 FRNRAP. The CDR3 sequence is 16 residues long.

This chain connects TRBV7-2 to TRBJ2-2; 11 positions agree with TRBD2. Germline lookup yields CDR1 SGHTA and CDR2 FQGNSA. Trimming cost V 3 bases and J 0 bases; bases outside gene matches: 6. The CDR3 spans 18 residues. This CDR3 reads CASSFSGTSGPNTGELFF. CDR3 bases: TGTGCCAGCAGCTTCTCCGGGACTAGCGGACCGAACACCGGGGAGCTGTTTTTT.

The CDR3 loop is CANRNYEQYF. The CDR3 bases are TGTGCCAACAGAAATTACGAGCAGTACTTC. The chain links TRBV6-2 or TRBV6-3 to TRBJ2-7; D remains ambiguous. The CDR3 has 10 amino acids. CDR1 and CDR2 from the germline V gene are MNHEY and SVGEGT. Trimming took off 10 bases at V and 4 bases at J, with 8 bases between the two ends.

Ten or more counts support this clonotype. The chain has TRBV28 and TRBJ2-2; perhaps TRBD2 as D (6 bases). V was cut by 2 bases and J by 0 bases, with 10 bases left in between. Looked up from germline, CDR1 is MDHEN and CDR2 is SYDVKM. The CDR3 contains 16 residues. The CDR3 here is CASSLLGGANTGELFF. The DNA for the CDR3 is TGTGCCAGCAGTTTACTCGGGGGAGCGAACACCGGGGAGCTGTTTTTT.

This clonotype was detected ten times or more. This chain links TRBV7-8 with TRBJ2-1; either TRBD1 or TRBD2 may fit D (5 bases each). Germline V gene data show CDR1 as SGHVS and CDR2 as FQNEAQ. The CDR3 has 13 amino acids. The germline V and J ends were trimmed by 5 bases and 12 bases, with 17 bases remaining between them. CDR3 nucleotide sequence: TGTGCCAGCAGCCTTGGGACCGGTCAATGGCAGTTCTTC. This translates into CASSLGTGQWQFF.

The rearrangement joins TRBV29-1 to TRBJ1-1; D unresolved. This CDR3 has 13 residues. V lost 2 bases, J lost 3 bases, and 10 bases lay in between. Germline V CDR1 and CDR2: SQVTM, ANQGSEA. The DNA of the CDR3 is TGCAGCGTTGAATCGGGTAGGGACACTGAAGCTTTCTTT. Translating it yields CSVESGRDTEAFF.

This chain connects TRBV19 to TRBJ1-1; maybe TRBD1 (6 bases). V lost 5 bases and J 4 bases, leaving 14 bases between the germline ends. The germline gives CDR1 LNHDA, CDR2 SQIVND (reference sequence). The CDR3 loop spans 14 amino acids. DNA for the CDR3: TGTGCCAGTAGTTGGGGGGGCGAGGGCACTGAAGCTTTCTTT. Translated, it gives CASSWGGEGTEAFF. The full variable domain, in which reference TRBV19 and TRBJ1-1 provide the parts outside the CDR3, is DGGITQSPKYLFRKEGQNVTLSCEQNLNHDAMYWYRQDPGQGLRLIYYSQIVNDFQKGDIAEGYSVSREKKESFPLTVTSAQKNPTAFYLCASSWGGEGTEAFFGQGTRLTVV.

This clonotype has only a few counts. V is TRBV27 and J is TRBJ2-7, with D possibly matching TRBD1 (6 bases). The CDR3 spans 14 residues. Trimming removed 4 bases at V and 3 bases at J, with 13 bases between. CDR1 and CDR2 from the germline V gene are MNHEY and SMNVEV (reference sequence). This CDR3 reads CASSSGQLRYEQYF. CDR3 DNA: TGTGCCAGCAGTTCGGGACAACTTCGCTACGAGCAGTACTTC.

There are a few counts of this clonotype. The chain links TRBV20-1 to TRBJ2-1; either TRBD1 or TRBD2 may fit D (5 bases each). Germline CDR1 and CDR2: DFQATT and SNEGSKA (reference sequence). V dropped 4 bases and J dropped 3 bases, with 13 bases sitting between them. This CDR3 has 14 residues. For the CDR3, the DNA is TGCAGTGCTATTCTCGAGGGGCTCTACAATGAGCAGTTCTTC. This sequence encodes CSAILEGLYNEQFF.

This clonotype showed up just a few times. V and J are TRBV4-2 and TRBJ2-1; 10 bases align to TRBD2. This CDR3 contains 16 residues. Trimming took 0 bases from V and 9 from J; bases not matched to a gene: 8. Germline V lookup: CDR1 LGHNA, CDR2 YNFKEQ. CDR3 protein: CASSQDRSGGALEQFF. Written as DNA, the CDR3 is TGTGCCAGCAGCCAAGATAGAAGCGGGGGGGCCCTTGAGCAGTTCTTC.

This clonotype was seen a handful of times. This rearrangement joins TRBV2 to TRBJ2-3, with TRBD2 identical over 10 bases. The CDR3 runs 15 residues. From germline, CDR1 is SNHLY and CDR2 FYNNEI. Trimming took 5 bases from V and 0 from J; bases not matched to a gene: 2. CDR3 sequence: CASSTTSGSTDTQYF. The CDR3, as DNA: TGTGCCAGCAGTACGACTAGCGGGAGCACAGATACGCAGTATTTT.

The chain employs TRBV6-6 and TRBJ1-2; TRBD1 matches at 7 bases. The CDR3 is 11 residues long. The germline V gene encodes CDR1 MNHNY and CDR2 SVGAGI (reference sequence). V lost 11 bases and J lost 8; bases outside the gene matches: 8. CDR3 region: CAVTGREGYTF. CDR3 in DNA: TGTGCCGTGACAGGGAGAGAGGGCTACACCTTC.

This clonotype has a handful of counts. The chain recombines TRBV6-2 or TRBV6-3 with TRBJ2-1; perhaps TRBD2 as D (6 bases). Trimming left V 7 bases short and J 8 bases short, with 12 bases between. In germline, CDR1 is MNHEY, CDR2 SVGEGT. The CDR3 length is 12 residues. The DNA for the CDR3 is TGTGCCAGCACGGTGTGGGGGGATGAGCAGTTCTTC. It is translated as CASTVWGDEQFF.

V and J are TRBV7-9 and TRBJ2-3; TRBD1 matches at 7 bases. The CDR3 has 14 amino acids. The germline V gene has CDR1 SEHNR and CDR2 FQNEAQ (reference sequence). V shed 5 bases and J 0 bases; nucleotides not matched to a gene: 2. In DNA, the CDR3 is TGTGCCAGCAGCATACAGGGGAGCACAGATACGCAGTATTTT. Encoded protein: CASSIQGSTDTQYF.

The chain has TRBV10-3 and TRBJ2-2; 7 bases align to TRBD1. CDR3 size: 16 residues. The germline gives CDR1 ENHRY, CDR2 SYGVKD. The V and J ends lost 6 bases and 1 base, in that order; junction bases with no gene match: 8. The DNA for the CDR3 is TGTGCCATCAGACTACCGGGACAGCGGAACACCGGGGAGCTGTTTTTT. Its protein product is CAIRLPGQRNTGELFF.